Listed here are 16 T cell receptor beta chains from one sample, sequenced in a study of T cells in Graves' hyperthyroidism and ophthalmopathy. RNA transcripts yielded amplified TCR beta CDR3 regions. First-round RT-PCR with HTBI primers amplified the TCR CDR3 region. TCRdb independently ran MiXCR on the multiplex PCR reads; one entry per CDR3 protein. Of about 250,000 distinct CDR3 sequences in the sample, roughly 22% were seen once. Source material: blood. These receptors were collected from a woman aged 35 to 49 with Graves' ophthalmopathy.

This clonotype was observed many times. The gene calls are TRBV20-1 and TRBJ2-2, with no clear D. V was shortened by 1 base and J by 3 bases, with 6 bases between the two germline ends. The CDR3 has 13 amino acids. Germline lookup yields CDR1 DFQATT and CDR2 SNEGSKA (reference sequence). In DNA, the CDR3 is TGCAGTGCTAGAGCCCTGGACACCGGGGAGCTGTTTTTT. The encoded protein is CSARALDTGELFF.

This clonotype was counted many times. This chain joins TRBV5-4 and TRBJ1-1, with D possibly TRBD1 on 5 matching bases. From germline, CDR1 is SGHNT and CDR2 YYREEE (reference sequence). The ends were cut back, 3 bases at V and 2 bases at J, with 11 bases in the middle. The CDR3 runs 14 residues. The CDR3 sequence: CASSWQGPNTEAFF. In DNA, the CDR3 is TGTGCCAGCAGCTGGCAGGGCCCAAACACTGAAGCTTTCTTT.

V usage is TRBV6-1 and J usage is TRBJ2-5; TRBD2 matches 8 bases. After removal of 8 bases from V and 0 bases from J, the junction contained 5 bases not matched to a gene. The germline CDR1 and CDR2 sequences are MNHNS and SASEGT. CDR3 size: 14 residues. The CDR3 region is CASGVREDQETQYF. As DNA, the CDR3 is TGTGCCAGCGGGGTGCGGGAGGACCAAGAGACCCAGTACTTC.

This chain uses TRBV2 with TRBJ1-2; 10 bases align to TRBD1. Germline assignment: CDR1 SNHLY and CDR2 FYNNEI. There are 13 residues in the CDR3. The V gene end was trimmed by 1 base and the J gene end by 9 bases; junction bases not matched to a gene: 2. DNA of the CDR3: TGTGCCAGCAGTGAAGGGGACAGGGGTAGCTACACCTTC. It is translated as CASSEGDRGSYTF.

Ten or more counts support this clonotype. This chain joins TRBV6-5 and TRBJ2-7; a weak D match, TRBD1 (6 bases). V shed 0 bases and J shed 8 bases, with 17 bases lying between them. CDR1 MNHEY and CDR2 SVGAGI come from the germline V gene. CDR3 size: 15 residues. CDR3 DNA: TGTGCCAGCAGTTACTCGAAGTTCAGGGGTAGCAAGCAGTACTTC. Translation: CASSYSKFRGSKQYF.

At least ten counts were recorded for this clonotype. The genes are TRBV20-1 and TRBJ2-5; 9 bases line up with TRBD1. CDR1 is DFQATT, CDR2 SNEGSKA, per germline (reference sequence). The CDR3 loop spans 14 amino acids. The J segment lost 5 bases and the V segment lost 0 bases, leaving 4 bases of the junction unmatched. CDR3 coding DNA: TGCAGTGCTAGAGACACCGGGACAGGGGAGACCCAGTACTTC. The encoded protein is CSARDTGTGETQYF.

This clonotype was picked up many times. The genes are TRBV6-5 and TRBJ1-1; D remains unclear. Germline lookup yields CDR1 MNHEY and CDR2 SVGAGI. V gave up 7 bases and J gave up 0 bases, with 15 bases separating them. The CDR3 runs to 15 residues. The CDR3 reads CASIQTPSMNTEAFF. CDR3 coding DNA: TGTGCCAGCATCCAAACCCCATCTATGAACACTGAAGCTTTCTTT.

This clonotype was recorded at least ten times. The CDR3 sequence: CASSSRSGRAWNIQYF. The CDR3 DNA reads as TGTGCCAGCAGCTCGCGCAGCGGGAGGGCCTGGAACATTCAGTACTTC. This sequence joins TRBV11-2 and TRBJ2-4, with 10 bases aligning to TRBD2. J was trimmed by 7 bases and V by 4 bases; bases with no gene match: 10. From germline, CDR1 is SGHAT and CDR2 FQNNGV. CDR3 length equals 16 residues.

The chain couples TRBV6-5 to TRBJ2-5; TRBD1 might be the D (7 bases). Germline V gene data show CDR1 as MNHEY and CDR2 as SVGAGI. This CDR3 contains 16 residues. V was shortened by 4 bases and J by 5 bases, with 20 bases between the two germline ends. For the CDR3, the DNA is TGTGCCAGCAGTTTCCGCACCAGGGGGGATAGGGAGACCCAGTACTTC. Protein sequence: CASSFRTRGDRETQYF.

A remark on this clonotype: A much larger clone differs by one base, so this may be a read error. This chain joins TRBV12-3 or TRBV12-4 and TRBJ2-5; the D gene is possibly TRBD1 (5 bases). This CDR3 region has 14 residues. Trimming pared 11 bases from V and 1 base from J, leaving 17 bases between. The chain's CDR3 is CAGQKGASQETQYF. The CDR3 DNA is TGTGCCGGGCAGAAAGGGGCTTCCCAAGAGACCCAGTACTTC.

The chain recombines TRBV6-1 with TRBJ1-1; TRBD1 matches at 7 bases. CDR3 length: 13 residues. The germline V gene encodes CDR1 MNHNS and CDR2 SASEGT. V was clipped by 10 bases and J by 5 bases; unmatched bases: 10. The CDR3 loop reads CATQTGDRTEAFF. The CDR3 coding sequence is TGTGCCACCCAAACAGGGGATCGAACTGAAGCTTTCTTT.

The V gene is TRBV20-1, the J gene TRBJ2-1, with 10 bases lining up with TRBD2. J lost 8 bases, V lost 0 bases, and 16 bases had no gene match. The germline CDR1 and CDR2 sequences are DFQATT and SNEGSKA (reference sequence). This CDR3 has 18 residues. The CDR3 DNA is TGCAGTGCTAGAGATTCCCTGGGCGGGACTAGCGTCGTCGATGAGCAGTTCTTC. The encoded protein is CSARDSLGGTSVVDEQFF.

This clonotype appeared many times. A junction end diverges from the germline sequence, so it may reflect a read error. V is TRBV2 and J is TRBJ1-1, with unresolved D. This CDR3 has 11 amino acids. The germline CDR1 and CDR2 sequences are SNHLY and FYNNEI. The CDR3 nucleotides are TGTGCCAGCAGTGCTTACACTGAAGCTCTCTTT. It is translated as CASSAYTEALF.

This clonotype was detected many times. CDR3 in DNA: TGTGCCAGCATCCTCGTCCGGGGAGGGAACACTGAAGCTTTCTTT. Translation: CASILVRGGNTEAFF. This chain links TRBV28 with TRBJ1-1; no definite D call. The V and J ends lost 7 bases and 1 base respectively, with 16 bases between them. The CDR3 covers 15 residues. Germline V CDR1 and CDR2: MDHEN, SYDVKM.

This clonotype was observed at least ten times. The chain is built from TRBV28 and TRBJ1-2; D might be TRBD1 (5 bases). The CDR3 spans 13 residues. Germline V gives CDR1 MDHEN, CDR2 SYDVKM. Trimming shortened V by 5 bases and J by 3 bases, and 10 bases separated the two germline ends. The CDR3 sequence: CASSPTDYYGYTF. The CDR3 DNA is TGTGCCAGCAGTCCGACAGACTACTATGGCTACACCTTC.

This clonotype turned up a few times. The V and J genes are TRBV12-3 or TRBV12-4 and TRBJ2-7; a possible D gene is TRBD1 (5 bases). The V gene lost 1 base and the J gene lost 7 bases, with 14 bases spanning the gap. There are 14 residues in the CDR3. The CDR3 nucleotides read TGTGCCAGCAGTTTAGGACAGCGATTCCAAGAGCAGTACTTC. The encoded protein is CASSLGQRFQEQYF.